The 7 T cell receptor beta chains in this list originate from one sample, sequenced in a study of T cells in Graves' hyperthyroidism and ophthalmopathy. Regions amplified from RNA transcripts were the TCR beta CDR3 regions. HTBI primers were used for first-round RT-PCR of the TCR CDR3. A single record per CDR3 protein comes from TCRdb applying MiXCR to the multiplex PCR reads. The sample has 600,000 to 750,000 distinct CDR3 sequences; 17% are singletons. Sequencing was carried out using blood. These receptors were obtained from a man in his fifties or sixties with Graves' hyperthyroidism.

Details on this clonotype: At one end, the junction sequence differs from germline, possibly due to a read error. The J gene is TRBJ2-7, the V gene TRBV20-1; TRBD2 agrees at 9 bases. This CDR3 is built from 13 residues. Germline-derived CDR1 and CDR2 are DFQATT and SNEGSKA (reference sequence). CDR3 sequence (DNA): TGCGGTGCTAGGATTAGCGGGAGAGGAGAGCAGTACTTC. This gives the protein CGARISGRGEQYF.

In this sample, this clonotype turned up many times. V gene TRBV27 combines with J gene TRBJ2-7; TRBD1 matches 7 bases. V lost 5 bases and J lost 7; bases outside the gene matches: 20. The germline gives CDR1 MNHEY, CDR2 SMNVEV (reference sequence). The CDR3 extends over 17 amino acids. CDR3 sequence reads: CASSAKGAPQSLREQYF. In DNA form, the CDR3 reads TGTGCCAGCAGTGCCAAGGGGGCTCCCCAATCCCTACGAGAGCAGTACTTC.

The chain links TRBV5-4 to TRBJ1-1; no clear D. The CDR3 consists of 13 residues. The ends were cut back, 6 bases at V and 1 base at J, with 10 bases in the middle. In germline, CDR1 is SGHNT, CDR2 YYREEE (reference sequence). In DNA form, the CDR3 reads TGTGCCAGCAATTCAAGAGGGAACACTGAAGCTTTCTTT. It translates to CASNSRGNTEAFF.

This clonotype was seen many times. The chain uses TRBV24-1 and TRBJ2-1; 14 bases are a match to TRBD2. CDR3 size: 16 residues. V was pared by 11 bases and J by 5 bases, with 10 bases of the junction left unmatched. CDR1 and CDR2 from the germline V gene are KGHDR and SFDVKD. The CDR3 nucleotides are TGTGCCATCGGGACTAGCGGGAGAACCCAGGACAATGAGCAGTTCTTC. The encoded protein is CAIGTSGRTQDNEQFF.

The CDR3 reads CATKASKDTEAFF. The CDR3 DNA is TGTGCCACCAAGGCTTCGAAGGACACTGAAGCTTTCTTT. This chain links TRBV24-1 with TRBJ1-1; D gene ambiguous. This CDR3 has 13 residues. Trimming removed 8 bases at V and 3 bases at J, with 12 bases between. CDR1 and CDR2 from the germline V gene are KGHDR and SFDVKD.

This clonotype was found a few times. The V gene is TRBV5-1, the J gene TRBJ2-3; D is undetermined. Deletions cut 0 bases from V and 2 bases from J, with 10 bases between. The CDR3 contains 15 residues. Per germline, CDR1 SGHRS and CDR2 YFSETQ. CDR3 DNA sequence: TGCGCCAGCAGCTTGGAGTCAGGAGTCACAGATACGCAGTATTTT. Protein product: CASSLESGVTDTQYF.

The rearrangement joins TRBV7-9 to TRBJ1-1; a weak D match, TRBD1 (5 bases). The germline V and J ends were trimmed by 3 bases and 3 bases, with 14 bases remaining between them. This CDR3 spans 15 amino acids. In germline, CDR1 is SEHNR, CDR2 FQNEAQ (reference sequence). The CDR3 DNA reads TGTGCCAGCAGCTTCTATCGGGACGTCCACACTGAAGCTTTCTTT. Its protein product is CASSFYRDVHTEAFF.